A selection of T cell receptor beta chains follows, all from one sample in a study of blood T cell repertoires in COVID-19. TCRdb keeps only in-frame clones here, not all; method: immunoSEQ multiplex PCR. This sample has about 190,000 clones, with 88% found just once. Sequencing was performed on peripheral blood. The source is a woman aged 40 to 50 who had recovered from COVID-19. The CDR3 runs from the conserved cysteine through the conserved F or W. D genes are given only for firm matches. Clone sizes are given selectively: once, few, many, or a class where the clone is expanded.

v_call: TRBV11-2; d_call: -; j_call: TRBJ2-2; clone_size: -; cdr3_nt: TGTGCCAGCAGCTTAGTTGGGGAGATCAAGACCGGGGAGCTGTTTTTT; cdr3_aa: CASSLVGEIKTGELFF
v_call: TRBV15; d_call: TRBD2; j_call: TRBJ2-1; clone_size: -; cdr3_nt: TGTGCCACCAGCGTTCGGACTAGCGGGAGGACCTACAATGAGCAGTTCTTC; cdr3_aa: CATSVRTSGRTYNEQFF
v_call: TRBV6-2/TRBV6-3; d_call: TRBD1; j_call: TRBJ1-2; clone_size: -; cdr3_nt: TGTGCCAGCAGCCCGGGACAGGGCGGCTATGGCTACACCTTC; cdr3_aa: CASSPGQGGYGYTF
v_call: TRBV7-2; d_call: TRBD2; j_call: TRBJ2-1; clone_size: -; cdr3_nt: TGTGCCAGCAGCTTAGACGGGAGGGAATACAATGAGCAGTTCTTC; cdr3_aa: CASSLDGREYNEQFF
v_call: TRBV19; d_call: -; j_call: TRBJ1-5; clone_size: -; cdr3_nt: TGTGCCAGTAGTATAGGTACAGCTCCTGCTCAACAGCCCCAGCATTTT; cdr3_aa: CASSIGTAPAQQPQHF
v_call: TRBV29-1; d_call: -; j_call: TRBJ1-1; clone_size: few; cdr3_nt: TGCAGCGTGCAACAGGGCACTGAAGCTTTCTTT; cdr3_aa: CSVQQGTEAFF
v_call: TRBV6-5; d_call: TRBD2; j_call: TRBJ2-7; clone_size: -; cdr3_nt: TGTGCCAGTTCGACTAGCGGGACCTACGAGCAGTACTTC; cdr3_aa: CASSTSGTYEQYF
v_call: TRBV28; d_call: TRBD1; j_call: TRBJ2-5; clone_size: -; cdr3_nt: TGTGCCAGCAGTCTCGGGACAGAAGAGACCCAGTACTTC; cdr3_aa: CASSLGTEETQYF
v_call: TRBV28; d_call: TRBD2; j_call: TRBJ2-7; clone_size: -; cdr3_nt: TGTGCCGGACAAAGGACTAGCGGGAGTTGGGAGCAGTACTTC; cdr3_aa: CAGQRTSGSWEQYF
v_call: TRBV5-5; d_call: TRBD2; j_call: TRBJ2-1; clone_size: -; cdr3_nt: TGTGCCAGCAGCCAGCTAGCGGGAGTATACAATGAGCAGTTCTTC; cdr3_aa: CASSQLAGVYNEQFF
v_call: TRBV30; d_call: -; j_call: TRBJ2-7; clone_size: -; cdr3_nt: TGTGCCTGGAGTCTTAGCGGAGAGGGGAGCGAGCAGTACTTC; cdr3_aa: CAWSLSGEGSEQYF
v_call: TRBV4-3; d_call: TRBD1; j_call: TRBJ1-2; clone_size: -; cdr3_nt: TGCGCCAGCAGCCAAGACAGACAGGGTCCGGTTTACACCTTC; cdr3_aa: CASSQDRQGPVYTF
v_call: TRBV4-1; d_call: TRBD2; j_call: TRBJ2-7; clone_size: -; cdr3_nt: TGCGCCAGCAGCCAAGAACTGTCTAGCGGGAGGATGCGTCACGAGCAGTACTTC; cdr3_aa: CASSQELSSGRMRHEQYF
v_call: TRBV19; d_call: -; j_call: TRBJ2-1; clone_size: once; cdr3_nt: TGTGCCAGTGGACCACAGGGTAGTAATGAGCAGTTCTTC; cdr3_aa: CASGPQGSNEQFF
v_call: TRBV7-8; d_call: TRBD2; j_call: TRBJ2-5; clone_size: -; cdr3_nt: TGTGCCAGCAGCTTAGGGTTGGCTAGCGGGAGCCCCGGGGAGACCCAGTACTTC; cdr3_aa: CASSLGLASGSPGETQYF
v_call: TRBV11-1; d_call: TRBD2; j_call: TRBJ2-1; clone_size: -; cdr3_nt: TGTGCCAGCACCAAGACTAGCGACTCCTACAATGAGCAGTTCTTC; cdr3_aa: CASTKTSDSYNEQFF
v_call: TRBV30; d_call: TRBD2; j_call: TRBJ2-7; clone_size: -; cdr3_nt: TGTGCCTGGAGTGTATGGGTGACTAGCGGGAGACCTTCCTACGAGCAGTACTTC; cdr3_aa: CAWSVWVTSGRPSYEQYF
v_call: TRBV9; d_call: -; j_call: TRBJ2-2; clone_size: -; cdr3_nt: TGTGCCAGCAGCGCGTTTGGTGGCGGGGTTGCGAACACCGGGGAGCTGTTTTTT; cdr3_aa: CASSAFGGGVANTGELFF
v_call: TRBV9; d_call: -; j_call: TRBJ1-2; clone_size: -; cdr3_nt: TGTGCCAGCAGTTACCCGGACACAATTATCTATGGCTACACCTTC; cdr3_aa: CASSYPDTIIYGYTF
v_call: TRBV9; d_call: -; j_call: TRBJ1-2; clone_size: -; cdr3_nt: TGTGCCAGCAGCGTAGGAGGCTATGGCTACACCTTC; cdr3_aa: CASSVGGYGYTF
v_call: TRBV27; d_call: TRBD1; j_call: TRBJ2-2; clone_size: -; cdr3_nt: TGTGCCAGCAGTTTAAGCCGACAGGGGGCCGGGGAGCTGTTTTTT; cdr3_aa: CASSLSRQGAGELFF
v_call: TRBV6-6; d_call: -; j_call: TRBJ2-7; clone_size: -; cdr3_nt: TGTGCCAGCAGCCAACCCGACAGCCACGAGCAGTACTTC; cdr3_aa: CASSQPDSHEQYF
v_call: TRBV14; d_call: TRBD2; j_call: TRBJ2-7; clone_size: -; cdr3_nt: TGTGCCAGCAGCCAAGTGCTCGGGACTACCTACGAGCAGTACTTC; cdr3_aa: CASSQVLGTTYEQYF
v_call: TRBV20-1; d_call: -; j_call: TRBJ1-2; clone_size: -; cdr3_nt: TGCAGTGCTAGTCTGGGAGGCTATGGCTACACCTTC; cdr3_aa: CSASLGGYGYTF
v_call: TRBV5-1; d_call: -; j_call: TRBJ1-4; clone_size: -; cdr3_nt: TGCGCCAGCAGCAATAAGGGGCGCGAAAAACTGTTTTTT; cdr3_aa: CASSNKGREKLFF
v_call: TRBV24-1; d_call: TRBD1; j_call: TRBJ2-7; clone_size: -; cdr3_nt: TGTGCCACCAGTGACCCGGGACAGGTCCTCGGGCAGTACTTC; cdr3_aa: CATSDPGQVLGQYF
v_call: TRBV6-4; d_call: TRBD1; j_call: TRBJ1-2; clone_size: -; cdr3_nt: TGTGCCAGCAGTACAGGACAGGGAGGAGGCTACACCTTC; cdr3_aa: CASSTGQGGGYTF
v_call: TRBV6-2/TRBV6-3; d_call: -; j_call: TRBJ1-2; clone_size: -; cdr3_nt: TGTGCCAGCAGTTATCGCTCTGCGGGGCCGAGTGCCTACACCTTC; cdr3_aa: CASSYRSAGPSAYTF
v_call: TRBV15; d_call: -; j_call: TRBJ1-3; clone_size: -; cdr3_nt: TGTGCCACCAGCAGAGGCTACGGTGGAAACACCATATATTTT; cdr3_aa: CATSRGYGGNTIYF
v_call: TRBV5-1; d_call: TRBD2; j_call: TRBJ2-1; clone_size: once; cdr3_nt: TGCGCCAGCAGTCCGGTCCCGGGGGGTGAGCAGTTCTTC; cdr3_aa: CASSPVPGGEQFF
v_call: TRBV6-5; d_call: -; j_call: TRBJ2-3; clone_size: once; cdr3_nt: TGTGCCAGCGGGAGCCCGAGCACAGATACGCAGTATTTT; cdr3_aa: CASGSPSTDTQYF
v_call: TRBV6-5; d_call: -; j_call: TRBJ2-5; clone_size: -; cdr3_nt: TGTGCCAGCAGCGTAAGAGCGGAAGAGACCCAGTACTTC; cdr3_aa: CASSVRAEETQYF
v_call: TRBV7-6; d_call: TRBD2; j_call: TRBJ2-1; clone_size: once; cdr3_nt: TGTGCCAGCAGCCTGACTAGCGGGAGTGGCAATGAGCAGTTCTTC; cdr3_aa: CASSLTSGSGNEQFF
v_call: TRBV7-8; d_call: -; j_call: TRBJ2-6; clone_size: once; cdr3_nt: TGTGCCAGCAGCTTAGCACGGAGTTCTGGGGCCAACGTCCTGACTTTC; cdr3_aa: CASSLARSSGANVLTF
v_call: TRBV14; d_call: -; j_call: TRBJ2-1; clone_size: -; cdr3_nt: TGTGCCAGCAGCCAAGAAGTAGCGGTCGACTCCTACAATGAGCAGTTCTTC; cdr3_aa: CASSQEVAVDSYNEQFF
v_call: TRBV19; d_call: TRBD1; j_call: TRBJ2-1; clone_size: -; cdr3_nt: TGTGCCACGAGGGACAGGGGGACGAATGAGCAGTTCTTC; cdr3_aa: CATRDRGTNEQFF
v_call: TRBV5-1; d_call: TRBD1; j_call: TRBJ1-5; clone_size: -; cdr3_nt: TGCGCCAGCAGCGGGGGACAGCCTAATCAGCCCCAGCATTTT; cdr3_aa: CASSGGQPNQPQHF
v_call: TRBV5-6; d_call: TRBD2; j_call: TRBJ2-1; clone_size: -; cdr3_nt: TGTGCCAGCAGCCCGCCCGGGGCGGGAGTATACAATGAGCAGTTCTTC; cdr3_aa: CASSPPGAGVYNEQFF
v_call: TRBV6-2/TRBV6-3; d_call: -; j_call: TRBJ2-3; clone_size: -; cdr3_nt: TGTGCCAGCAGTTACCCAACCGTGCGAACTAGCACAGATACGCAGTATTTT; cdr3_aa: CASSYPTVRTSTDTQYF
v_call: TRBV14; d_call: TRBD1; j_call: TRBJ1-1; clone_size: -; cdr3_nt: TGTGCCAGCAGCCAAGAACAGGGGAGAATGGACACTGAAGCTTTCTTT; cdr3_aa: CASSQEQGRMDTEAFF
v_call: TRBV5-1; d_call: TRBD2; j_call: TRBJ2-5; clone_size: -; cdr3_nt: TGCGCCAGCGCCGCTAGCGGGAGGTTCCAAGAGACCCAGTACTTC; cdr3_aa: CASAASGRFQETQYF
v_call: TRBV30; d_call: -; j_call: TRBJ1-2; clone_size: -; cdr3_nt: TGTGCCTGGAGTGTACTCCCGGATGGCTACACCTTC; cdr3_aa: CAWSVLPDGYTF
v_call: TRBV19; d_call: -; j_call: TRBJ2-5; clone_size: -; cdr3_nt: TGTGCCAGTAGTATCTGGGCCAGGATTGAGACCCAGTACTTC; cdr3_aa: CASSIWARIETQYF
v_call: TRBV11-2; d_call: -; j_call: TRBJ2-2; clone_size: once; cdr3_nt: TGTGCCAGCAAGCTCAGCGGAGCGAACACCGGGGAGCTGTTTTTT; cdr3_aa: CASKLSGANTGELFF
v_call: TRBV24-1; d_call: -; j_call: TRBJ2-1; clone_size: few; cdr3_nt: TGTGCCACCAGTGCCCGGGAGGAGCAGTTCTTC; cdr3_aa: CATSAREEQFF
v_call: TRBV5-1; d_call: TRBD2; j_call: TRBJ2-1; clone_size: -; cdr3_nt: TGCGCCAGCAGATTGGCACTAGCGGGAGGATTTGAGCAGTTCTTC; cdr3_aa: CASRLALAGGFEQFF
v_call: TRBV6-6; d_call: -; j_call: TRBJ2-7; clone_size: -; cdr3_nt: TGTGCCAGCAGTTACGGGCAGCAACCCTACGAGCAGTACTTC; cdr3_aa: CASSYGQQPYEQYF
v_call: TRBV6-1; d_call: -; j_call: TRBJ2-3; clone_size: -; cdr3_nt: TGTGCCAGCAGTGAAACCCCCCAGGGGATCACAGATACGCAGTATTTT; cdr3_aa: CASSETPQGITDTQYF
v_call: TRBV1; d_call: -; j_call: TRBJ2-7; clone_size: -; cdr3_nt: TGCACCAGCAGCCCCGGACTAGCGGGAGGCCACTCCTACGAGCAGTACTTC; cdr3_aa: CTSSPGLAGGHSYEQYF
v_call: TRBV25-1; d_call: -; j_call: TRBJ2-5; clone_size: -; cdr3_nt: TGTGCCAGCAATCGGGCAGGGGTTAACCAAGAGACCCAGTACTTC; cdr3_aa: CASNRAGVNQETQYF
v_call: TRBV5-8; d_call: TRBD2; j_call: TRBJ2-3; clone_size: -; cdr3_nt: TGTGCCAGTAACAGGGGACTAGCGGGCTACAGCACAGATACGCAGTATTTT; cdr3_aa: CASNRGLAGYSTDTQYF
v_call: TRBV19; d_call: TRBD2; j_call: TRBJ2-7; clone_size: -; cdr3_nt: TGTGCCAGTGGACTAGCCTACGAGCAGTACTTC; cdr3_aa: CASGLAYEQYF
v_call: TRBV6-5; d_call: TRBD2; j_call: TRBJ2-5; clone_size: once; cdr3_nt: TGTGCCAGCAGTCCCGGACTAGCGGGAGGGGAGACCCAGTACTTC; cdr3_aa: CASSPGLAGGETQYF
v_call: TRBV5-4; d_call: -; j_call: TRBJ2-5; clone_size: -; cdr3_nt: TGTGCCAGCAGCTCCTCGGCAGGCCAAGAGACCCAGTACTTC; cdr3_aa: CASSSSAGQETQYF
v_call: TRBV6-5; d_call: -; j_call: TRBJ1-1; clone_size: once; cdr3_nt: TGTGCCAGCAGTTTCGACCGCAGGGACACTGAAGCTTTCTTT; cdr3_aa: CASSFDRRDTEAFF
v_call: TRBV2; d_call: TRBD1; j_call: TRBJ1-2; clone_size: -; cdr3_nt: TGTGCCAGCCTGACGGACAGGGGTGGTGGCTACACCTTC; cdr3_aa: CASLTDRGGGYTF
v_call: TRBV7-2; d_call: -; j_call: TRBJ2-7; clone_size: -; cdr3_nt: TGTGCCAGCAGCTTAGCACTAGCAGTCTCCTACGAGCAGTACTTC; cdr3_aa: CASSLALAVSYEQYF
v_call: TRBV5-1; d_call: TRBD2; j_call: TRBJ2-2; clone_size: -; cdr3_nt: TGCGCCAGCAGCTTGTGGGGCGGGAGCGCCTCCGGGGAGCTGTTTTTT; cdr3_aa: CASSLWGGSASGELFF
v_call: TRBV6-5; d_call: -; j_call: TRBJ2-2; clone_size: -; cdr3_nt: TGTGCCAGCAGTTACTCGGAGACGGGGTCCGGGGAGCTGTTTTTT; cdr3_aa: CASSYSETGSGELFF